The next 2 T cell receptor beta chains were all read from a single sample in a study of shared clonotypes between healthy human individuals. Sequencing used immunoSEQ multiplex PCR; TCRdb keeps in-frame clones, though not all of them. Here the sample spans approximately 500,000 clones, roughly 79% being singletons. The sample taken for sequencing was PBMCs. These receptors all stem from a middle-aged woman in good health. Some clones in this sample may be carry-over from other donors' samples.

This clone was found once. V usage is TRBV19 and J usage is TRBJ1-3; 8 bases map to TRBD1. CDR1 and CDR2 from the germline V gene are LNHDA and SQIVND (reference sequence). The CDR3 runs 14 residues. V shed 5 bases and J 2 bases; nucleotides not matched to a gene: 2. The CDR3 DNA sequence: TGTGCCAGTAGTCAGGGGGCTGCTGGAAACACCATATATTTT. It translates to CASSQGAAGNTIYF.

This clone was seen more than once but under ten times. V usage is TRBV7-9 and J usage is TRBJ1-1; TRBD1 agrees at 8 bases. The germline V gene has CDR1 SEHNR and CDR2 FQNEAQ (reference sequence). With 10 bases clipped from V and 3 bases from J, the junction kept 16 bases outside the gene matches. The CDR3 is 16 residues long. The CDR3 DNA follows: TGTGCCATCACCCTACTGATCAGGGGGCTGGACACTGAAGCTTTCTTT. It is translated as CAITLLIRGLDTEAFF.